This T cell receptor (beta chain) was sequenced in a study of technical replicates of blood from a few donors. The table lists this clone with a count of one. Produced via immunoSEQ multiplex PCR; TCRdb's table is partial and in-frame only. The sample has roughly 68,000 clones, approximately 86% seen once. The germline CDR1 and CDR2 sequences are MGHRA and YSYEKL. Trimming took 0 bases from V and 4 from J, leaving 6 bases between them. The CDR3 extends over 13 amino acids. V gene TRBV4-1 combines with J gene TRBJ2-5, with unresolved D. Sequencing input: PBMCs. The clonotype comes from a human donor in good health. Some clones in this sample may be carry-over from other donors' samples. This chain's CDR3 is CASSQDRGETQYF. Written as DNA, the CDR3 is TGCGCCAGCAGCCAAGACAGAGGAGAGACCCAGTACTTC.